This T cell receptor beta chain came from a study of blood T cell repertoires in COVID-19. After removal of 6 bases from V and 4 bases from J, the junction contained 3 bases not matched to a gene. There are 13 residues in the CDR3. In germline, CDR1 is LNHDA, CDR2 SQIVND (reference sequence). Clones were read by immunoSEQ multiplex PCR, and TCRdb kept only the in-frame ones, dropping some. Of about 54,000 clones in the sample, over 75% are singletons; the top ten hold just under 8.5%. The chain combines TRBV19 with TRBJ1-2; TRBD1 matches at 9 bases. This clonotype was obtained from a woman aged 40 to 50 with active COVID-19. Sequenced input: peripheral blood. CDR3 DNA sequence: TGTGCCAGTAGAACAGGGGGCGGCTATGGCTACACCTTC. Its protein is CASRTGGGYGYTF.